The subject of this entry is one T cell receptor (beta chain). These data come from a study of blood T cell repertoires in COVID-19. Overall study context: There were acute and convalescent COVID-19 samples, and they came from the United States, Italy and Spain.

Under the authors' procedure: The authors estimated nucleated cell counts from reference gene primer amplification. Produced via immunoSEQ multiplex PCR; TCRdb's table is partial and in-frame only. Clone size and the V and J calls come from that table; the DNA yielded D and trimming. The table lists some 80,000 clones, around 90% of them singletons. The CDR3 covers 18 residues. V lost 5 bases to trimming and J lost 6 bases; unmatched junction nucleotides: 16. The V gene's germline CDR1 is SGHNT and CDR2 YYREEE (reference sequence). The TCR sequence derives from a human donor in a cohort sampled during active COVID-19. The sequenced sample was peripheral blood. J is TRBJ2-2 and V is TRBV5-4; 10 positions agree with TRBD2. CDR3 residues: CASSRPTSGRRVSGELFF. The CDR3 DNA is TGTGCCAGCAGTCGCCCGACTAGCGGGCGCCGTGTGTCCGGGGAGCTGTTTTTT.